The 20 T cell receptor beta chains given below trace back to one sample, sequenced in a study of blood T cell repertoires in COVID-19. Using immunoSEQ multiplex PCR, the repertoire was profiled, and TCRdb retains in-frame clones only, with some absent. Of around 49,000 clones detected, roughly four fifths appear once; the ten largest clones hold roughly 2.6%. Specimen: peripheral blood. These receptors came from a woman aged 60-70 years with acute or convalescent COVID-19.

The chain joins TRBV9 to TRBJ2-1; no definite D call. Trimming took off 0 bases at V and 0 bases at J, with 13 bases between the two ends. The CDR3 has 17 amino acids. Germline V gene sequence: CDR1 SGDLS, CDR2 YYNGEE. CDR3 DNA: TGTGCCAGCAGCGTAGAAGGAAGATGGAGCTCCTACAATGAGCAGTTCTTC. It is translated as CASSVEGRWSSYNEQFF.

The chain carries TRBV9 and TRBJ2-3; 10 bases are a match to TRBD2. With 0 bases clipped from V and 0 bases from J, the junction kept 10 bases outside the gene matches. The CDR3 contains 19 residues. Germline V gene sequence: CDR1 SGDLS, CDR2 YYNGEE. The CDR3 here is CASSVVGSGSGGSTDTQYF. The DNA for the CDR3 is TGTGCCAGCAGCGTAGTGGGATCGGGTAGCGGGGGGAGCACAGATACGCAGTATTTT.

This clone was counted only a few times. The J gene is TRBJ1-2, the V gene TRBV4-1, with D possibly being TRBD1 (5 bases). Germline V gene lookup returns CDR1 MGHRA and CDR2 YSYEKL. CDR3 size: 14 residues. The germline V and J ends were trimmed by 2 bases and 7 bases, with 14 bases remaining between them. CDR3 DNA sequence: TGCGCCAGCAGCCAACCGGGGGACGGGGTTGGCTACACCTTC. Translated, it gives CASSQPGDGVGYTF.

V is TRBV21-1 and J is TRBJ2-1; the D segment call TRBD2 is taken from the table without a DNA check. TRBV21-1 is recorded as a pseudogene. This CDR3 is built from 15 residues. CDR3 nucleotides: TGTGCCAGCAGCAAAGGTAACCTAGCCCCCAGTGAGCAGTTCTTC. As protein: CASSKGNLAPSEQFF.

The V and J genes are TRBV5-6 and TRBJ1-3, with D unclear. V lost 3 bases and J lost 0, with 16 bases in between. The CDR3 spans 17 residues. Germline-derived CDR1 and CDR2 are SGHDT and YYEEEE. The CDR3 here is CASSSTISGSSGNTIYF. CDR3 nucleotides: TGTGCCAGCAGCTCAACTATTAGCGGCAGCTCTGGAAACACCATATATTTT.

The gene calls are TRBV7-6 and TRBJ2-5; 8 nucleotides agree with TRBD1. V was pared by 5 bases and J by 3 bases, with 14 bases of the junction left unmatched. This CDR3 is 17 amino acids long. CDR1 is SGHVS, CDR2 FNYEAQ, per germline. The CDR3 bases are TGTGCCAGCAGCGTACGCGGACAGGGACAGAACAAAGAGACCCAGTACTTC. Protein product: CASSVRGQGQNKETQYF.

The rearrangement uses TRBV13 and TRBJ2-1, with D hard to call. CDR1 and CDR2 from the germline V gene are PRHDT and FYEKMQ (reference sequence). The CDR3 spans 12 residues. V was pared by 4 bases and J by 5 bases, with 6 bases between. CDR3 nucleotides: TGTGCCAGCAGCTACCTAAACAATGAGCAGTTCTTC. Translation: CASSYLNNEQFF.

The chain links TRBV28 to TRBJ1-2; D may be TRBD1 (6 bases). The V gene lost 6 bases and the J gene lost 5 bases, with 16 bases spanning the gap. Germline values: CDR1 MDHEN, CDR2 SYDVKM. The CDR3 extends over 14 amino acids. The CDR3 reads CASSPTTGFYGYTF. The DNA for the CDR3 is TGTGCCAGCAGCCCGACCACAGGGTTTTATGGCTACACCTTC.

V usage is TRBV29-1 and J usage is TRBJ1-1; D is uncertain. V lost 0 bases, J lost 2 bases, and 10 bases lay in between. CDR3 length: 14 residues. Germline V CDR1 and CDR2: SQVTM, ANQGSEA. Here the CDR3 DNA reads TGCAGCGTTGAAGACGGTCAAGAAAACACTGAAGCTTTCTTT. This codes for CSVEDGQENTEAFF.

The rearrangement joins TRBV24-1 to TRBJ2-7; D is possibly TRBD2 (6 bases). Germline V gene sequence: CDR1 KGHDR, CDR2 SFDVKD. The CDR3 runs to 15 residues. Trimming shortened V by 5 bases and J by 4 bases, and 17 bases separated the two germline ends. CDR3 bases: TGTGCCACCAGTGCCCCCTCGGCGGGGACGTACGAGCAGTACTTC. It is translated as CATSAPSAGTYEQYF.

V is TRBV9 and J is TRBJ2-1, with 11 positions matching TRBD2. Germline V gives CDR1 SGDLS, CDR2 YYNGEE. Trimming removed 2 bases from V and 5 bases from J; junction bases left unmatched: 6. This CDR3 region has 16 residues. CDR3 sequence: CASSVSGRAGNNEQFF. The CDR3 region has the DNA TGTGCCAGCAGCGTTAGCGGGAGGGCCGGGAACAATGAGCAGTTCTTC.

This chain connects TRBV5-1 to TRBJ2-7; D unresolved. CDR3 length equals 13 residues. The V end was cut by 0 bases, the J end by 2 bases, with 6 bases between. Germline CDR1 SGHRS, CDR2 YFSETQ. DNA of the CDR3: TGCGCCAGCAGCTTGGCCGAGACCTACGAGCAGTACTTC. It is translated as CASSLAETYEQYF. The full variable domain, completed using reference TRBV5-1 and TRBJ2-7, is KAGVTQTPRYLIKTRGQQVTLSCSPISGHRSVSWYQQTPGQGLQFLFEYFSETQRNKGNFPGRFSGRQFSNSRSEMNVSTLELGDSALYLCASSLAETYEQYFGPGTRLTVT.

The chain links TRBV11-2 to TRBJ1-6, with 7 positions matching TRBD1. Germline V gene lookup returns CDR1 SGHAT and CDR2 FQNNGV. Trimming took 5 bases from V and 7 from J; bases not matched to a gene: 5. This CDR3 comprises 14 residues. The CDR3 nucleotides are TGTGCCAGCAGCCCCATGACAGGGAATTCACCCCTCCACTTT. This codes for CASSPMTGNSPLHF.

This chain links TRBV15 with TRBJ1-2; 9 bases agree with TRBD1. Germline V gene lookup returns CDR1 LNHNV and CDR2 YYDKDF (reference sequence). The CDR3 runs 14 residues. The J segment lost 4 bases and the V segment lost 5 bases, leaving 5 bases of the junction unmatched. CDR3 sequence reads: CATSPDRGGYGYTF. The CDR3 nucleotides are TGTGCCACCAGCCCGGACAGGGGAGGCTATGGCTACACCTTC. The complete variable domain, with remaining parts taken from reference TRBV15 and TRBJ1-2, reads DAMVIQNPRYQVTQFGKPVTLSCSQTLNHNVMYWYQQKSSQAPKLLFHYYDKDFNNEADTPDNFQSRRPNTSFCFLDIRSPGLGDTAMYLCATSPDRGGYGYTFGSGTRLTVV.

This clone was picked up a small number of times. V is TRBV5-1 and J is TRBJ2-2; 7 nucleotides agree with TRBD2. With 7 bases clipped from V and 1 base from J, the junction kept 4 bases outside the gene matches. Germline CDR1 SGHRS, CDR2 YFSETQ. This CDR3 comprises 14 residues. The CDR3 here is CASSIAGNTGELFF. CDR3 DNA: TGCGCCAGCTCGATAGCGGGGAACACCGGGGAGCTGTTTTTT.

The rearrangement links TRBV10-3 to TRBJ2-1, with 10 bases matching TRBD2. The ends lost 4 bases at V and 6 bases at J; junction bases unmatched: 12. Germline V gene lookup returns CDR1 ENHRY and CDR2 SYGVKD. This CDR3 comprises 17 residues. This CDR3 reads CAISASGSSGGSNEQFF. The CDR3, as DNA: TGTGCCATCAGTGCCTCGGGGAGTAGCGGGGGGTCCAATGAGCAGTTCTTC.

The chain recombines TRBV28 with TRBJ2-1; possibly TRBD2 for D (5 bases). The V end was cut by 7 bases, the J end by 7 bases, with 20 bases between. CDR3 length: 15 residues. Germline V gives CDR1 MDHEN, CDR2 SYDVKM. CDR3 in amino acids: CASTVQEARRNEQFF. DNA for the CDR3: TGTGCCAGCACGGTGCAGGAGGCGCGAAGGAATGAGCAGTTCTTC.

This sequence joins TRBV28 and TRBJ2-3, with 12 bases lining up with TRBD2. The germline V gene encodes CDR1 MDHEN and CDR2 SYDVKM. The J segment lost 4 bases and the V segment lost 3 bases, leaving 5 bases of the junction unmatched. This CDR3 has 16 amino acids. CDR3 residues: CASSLSLAGGSDTQYF. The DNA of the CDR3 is TGTGCCAGCAGTTTGTCTCTAGCGGGGGGGTCAGATACGCAGTATTTT. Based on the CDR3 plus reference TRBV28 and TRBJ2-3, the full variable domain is DVKVTQSSRYLVKRTGEKVFLECVQDMDHENMFWYRQDPGLGLRLIYFSYDVKMKEKGDIPEGYSVSREKKERFSLILESASTNQTSMYLCASSLSLAGGSDTQYFGPGTRLTVL.

Here the CDR3 DNA reads TGTGCCAGCAGCTTAGGGGGAGCTGGGGCCAACGTCCTGACTTTC. This translates into CASSLGGAGANVLTF. The chain joins TRBV7-2 to TRBJ2-6; perhaps TRBD2 as D (5 bases). CDR3 size: 15 residues. Germline V gives CDR1 SGHTA, CDR2 FQGNSA. The ends were cut back, 1 base at V and 2 bases at J, with 6 bases in the middle.

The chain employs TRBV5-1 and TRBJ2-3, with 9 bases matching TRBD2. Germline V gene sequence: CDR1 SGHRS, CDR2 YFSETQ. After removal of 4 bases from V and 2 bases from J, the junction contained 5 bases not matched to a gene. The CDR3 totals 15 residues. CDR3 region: CASSVRLADTDTQYF. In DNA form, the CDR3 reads TGCGCCAGCAGCGTCCGACTAGCGGACACAGATACGCAGTATTTT.